The rows below give T cell receptor beta chains drawn from one sample of a study of shared clonotypes between healthy human individuals. This table comes from immunoSEQ multiplex PCR, and its TCRdb copy is limited to in-frame clones, with some not included. There are 2 million to 2.5 million clones in the sample; 90% to 95% occur only once, and more than 1.5% lies in the top ten. Sequencing was done on a sample of naive CD8+ T cells from PBMCs. The receptor set was obtained from a man between 18 and 29 years old in good health. Some clones in this sample may be carry-over from other donors' samples. Both conserved end residues are part of each CDR3. A D gene is named only where the DNA matches it firmly. The size entry is marked missing in some rows and otherwise reads once, few, many or a size class.

V,D,J,size,CDR3,DNA
TRBV2,.,TRBJ2-7,once,CALRGDWAPYEQYF,TGTGCCCTCAGGGGGGACTGGGCGCCCTACGAGCAGTACTTC
TRBV14,.,TRBJ2-3,.,CASSQDFVPDTQYF,TGTGCCAGCAGCCAAGATTTTGTCCCAGATACGCAGTATTTT
TRBV5-6,TRBD1,TRBJ2-7,many,CASSWDSSYEQYF,TGTGCCAGCAGCTGGGACAGCTCCTACGAGCAGTACTTC
TRBV5-4,.,TRBJ2-7,.,CASSFLGYEQYF,TGTGCCAGCAGCTTTTTGGGCTACGAGCAGTACTTC
TRBV28,.,TRBJ2-1,.,CASSLGLDRSYNEQFF,TGTGCCAGCAGTTTAGGACTCGATCGGTCCTACAATGAGCAGTTCTTC
TRBV7-8,TRBD1,TRBJ2-7,.,CASSSVDWGQGGYEQYF,TGTGCCAGCAGCTCAGTGGATTGGGGACAGGGAGGGTACGAGCAGTACTTC
TRBV11-2,.,TRBJ2-7,.,CASSYDFSYEQYF,TGTGCCAGCAGCTACGACTTTTCCTACGAGCAGTACTTC
TRBV27,TRBD1,TRBJ2-7,.,CASSLFVSGGWNEQYF,TGTGCCAGCAGTTTATTTGTCTCAGGGGGCTGGAACGAGCAGTACTTC
TRBV29-1,TRBD1,TRBJ2-7,.,CSVEVRGTASYEQYF,TGCAGCGTTGAAGTAAGGGGGACAGCGAGCTACGAGCAGTACTTC
TRBV7-2,.,TRBJ2-2,.,CASSSPIRTTNTGELFF,TGTGCCAGCAGCTCTCCCATCCGGACGACGAACACCGGGGAGCTGTTTTTT
TRBV19,.,TRBJ1-1,.,CASSIGFEAFF,TGTGCCAGTAGTATCGGGTTTGAAGCTTTCTTT
TRBV28,TRBD1,TRBJ1-2,.,CASRLTGGHGYTF,TGTGCCAGCAGGCTAACAGGGGGCCATGGCTACACCTTC
TRBV27,.,TRBJ2-7,.,CASTPSLGAGEQYF,TGTGCCAGCACCCCCTCCCTTGGGGCGGGCGAGCAGTACTTC
TRBV29-1,.,TRBJ2-7,.,CSVEIDSYEQYF,TGCAGCGTTGAGATAGACTCCTACGAGCAGTACTTC
TRBV27,.,TRBJ2-7,.,CASSFLGTQVNYEQYF,TGTGCCAGCAGTTTCCTCGGGACACAAGTTAACTACGAGCAGTACTTC
TRBV30,TRBD2,TRBJ2-1,.,CASPRAGVGNEQFF,TGTGCCTCCCCCCGGGCGGGAGTGGGGAATGAGCAGTTCTTC
TRBV7-9,.,TRBJ2-1,.,CASSSQTFVYEQFF,TGTGCCAGCAGCTCGCAGACGTTCGTGTATGAGCAGTTCTTC
TRBV15,.,TRBJ2-2,.,CATSRIPAGELFF,TGTGCCACCAGCAGAATTCCAGCCGGGGAGCTGTTTTTT
TRBV27,.,TRBJ2-7,.,CASSQTPERFYEQYF,TGTGCCAGCAGCCAGACCCCCGAGCGTTTCTACGAGCAGTACTTC
TRBV14,.,TRBJ2-3,.,CASSQVPSDTQYF,TGTGCCAGCAGCCAAGTCCCCTCAGATACGCAGTATTTT
TRBV27,.,TRBJ1-5,.,CASSLWAKGRHQPQHF,TGTGCCAGCAGCCTTTGGGCAAAAGGGAGGCATCAGCCCCAGCATTTT
TRBV7-9,.,TRBJ2-1,once,CASSLLSLGEQFF,TGTGCCAGCAGCTTATTGTCATTGGGTGAGCAGTTCTTC
TRBV7-9,.,TRBJ2-5,.,CASSLAQTDQETQYF,TGTGCCAGCAGCTTAGCCCAGACCGACCAAGAGACCCAGTACTTC
TRBV5-1,TRBD1,TRBJ2-1,.,CASAQDRKNEQFF,TGCGCCAGCGCCCAGGACAGGAAAAATGAGCAGTTCTTC
TRBV6-5,.,TRBJ2-7,once,CASSYSRGPSYEQYF,TGTGCCAGCAGTTACTCGCGGGGGCCCTCCTACGAGCAGTACTTC
TRBV28,TRBD2,TRBJ2-3,.,CASSLLGEGRGDTQYF,TGTGCCAGCAGTCTCCTGGGGGAGGGCCGTGGAGATACGCAGTATTTT
TRBV29-1,TRBD2,TRBJ2-5,.,CSVESLAGGLLEQYF,TGCAGCGTTGAATCGCTAGCGGGAGGTCTTCTGGAGCAGTACTTC
TRBV27,.,TRBJ1-4,.,CASTKAGVGEKLFF,TGTGCCAGCACCAAAGCCGGGGTGGGTGAAAAACTGTTTTTT
TRBV5-6,.,TRBJ1-2,.,CASKSLQENYGYTF,TGTGCCAGCAAGTCGCTTCAGGAAAACTATGGCTACACCTTC
TRBV6-1,.,TRBJ1-4,.,CASSESRALNEKLFF,TGTGCCAGCAGTGAATCCAGGGCTCTCAATGAAAAACTGTTTTTT
TRBV19,.,TRBJ1-1,.,CASSPTDTEAFF,TGTGCCAGTAGCCCGACGGACACTGAAGCTTTCTTT
TRBV12-5,TRBD1,TRBJ1-1,.,CASAATGDLIEAFF,TGTGCTAGTGCCGCGACAGGGGATTTGATTGAAGCTTTCTTT
TRBV7-9,.,TRBJ2-7,.,CASSSARVLQSSYEQYF,TGTGCCAGCAGTTCAGCCCGCGTACTCCAAAGCTCCTACGAGCAGTACTTC